The 9 T cell receptor beta chains below come from one sample, sequenced in a study of cytomegalovirus exposure and HLA in healthy donors. PCR primers comprised 60 Vbeta and 13 Jbeta primers. Some clones are missing from TCRdb's copy, which holds only in-frame ones; the method was immunoSEQ multiplex PCR. The table has 150,000 to 200,000 clones, 76% seen once. Sequencing was done on a sample of PBMCs. The receptors derive from a male donor in good health and CMV-seronegative.

V gene TRBV4-3 combines with J gene TRBJ2-1; the match to TRBD2 covers 9 bases. Germline assignment: CDR1 LGHNA and CDR2 YSLEER. V gave up 0 bases and J gave up 0 bases; unmatched junction bases: 6. The CDR3 runs 18 residues. CDR3 bases: TGCGCCAGCAGCCAAGAGACGGCGGGAGGGCCCTCCTACAATGAGCAGTTCTTC. This sequence encodes CASSQETAGGPSYNEQFF.

About this clone: An end of the junction differs from the germline gene, which may be a read error. The V and J genes are TRBV5-1 and TRBJ1-5; 7 nucleotides match TRBD1. The CDR3 has 13 residues. Germline values: CDR1 SGHRS, CDR2 YFSETQ. This chain's CDR3 is CASSFDWTGPRHF. The CDR3 DNA reads TGCGCCAGCAGCTTCGATTGGACAGGACCCCGGCATTTT.

V and J are TRBV30 and TRBJ1-2; 9 bases fit TRBD1. The CDR3 length is 13 residues. The germline gives CDR1 GTSNPN, CDR2 SVGIG (reference sequence). The V and J ends lost 4 bases and 7 bases, in that order; junction bases with no gene match: 7. The CDR3 here is CAWTRDRAGGYTF. Written as DNA, the CDR3 is TGTGCCTGGACCCGGGACAGGGCTGGTGGCTACACCTTC.

This chain joins TRBV4-1 and TRBJ1-5; 7 positions agree with TRBD1. The CDR3 sequence is 17 residues long. Losses at the gene ends were 4 bases for V and 3 bases for J; bases not matched to a gene: 12. In germline, CDR1 is MGHRA, CDR2 YSYEKL. The CDR3 protein is CASSREGQANTNQPQHF. DNA of the CDR3: TGCGCCAGCAGCCGAGAAGGACAGGCCAACACCAATCAGCCCCAGCATTTT.

This clone was recorded only once. The chain links TRBV28 to TRBJ1-5; perhaps TRBD1 as D (5 bases). CDR1 and CDR2 (germline): MDHEN, SYDVKM. The V gene lost 5 bases and the J gene lost 3 bases, with 14 bases spanning the gap. The CDR3 sequence is 15 residues long. The DNA for the CDR3 is TGTGCCAGCAGTCCCTTTAAAGGGGTCAATCAGCCCCAGCATTTT. This sequence encodes CASSPFKGVNQPQHF.

The chain is built from TRBV4-2 and TRBJ1-1, with a tentative D call TRBD1 (5 bases). V lost 0 bases to trimming and J lost 4 bases, with 18 bases between them. This CDR3 has 17 residues. Per the germline V gene, CDR1 is LGHNA and CDR2 is YNFKEQ. The CDR3 nucleotides are TGTGCCAGCAGCCAAGAGGGCTCCCTAACGGGGGGCACTGAAGCTTTCTTT. Translation: CASSQEGSLTGGTEAFF.

DNA of the CDR3: TGTGCCTGGCGGGAAACGGACAGGGGTTTACACAATGAGCAGTTCTTC. Its protein is CAWRETDRGLHNEQFF. V usage is TRBV30 and J usage is TRBJ2-1; 9 nucleotides match TRBD1. The germline V gene has CDR1 GTSNPN and CDR2 SVGIG (reference sequence). The V and J ends lost 5 bases and 5 bases, in that order; junction bases with no gene match: 13. The CDR3 length is 16 residues.

The chain combines TRBV30 with TRBJ2-1; 10 bases line up with TRBD2. Germline CDR1 GTSNPN, CDR2 SVGIG (reference sequence). V was clipped by 3 bases and J by 7 bases; unmatched bases: 9. The CDR3 loop spans 15 amino acids. CDR3 nucleotide sequence: TGTGCCTGGAGCCGCCACTCTAGCGGGGGAAATGAGCAGTTCTTC. This gives the protein CAWSRHSSGGNEQFF.

This chain joins TRBV5-1 and TRBJ2-3; 12 bases match TRBD2. After removal of 0 bases from V and 4 bases from J, the junction contained 15 bases not matched to a gene. The CDR3 sequence is 20 residues long. CDR1 and CDR2 from the germline V gene are SGHRS and YFSETQ. CDR3 loop: CASSLEPLAGGQRGADTQYF. For the CDR3, the DNA is TGCGCCAGCAGCTTGGAACCGCTAGCGGGGGGGCAGAGGGGCGCAGATACGCAGTATTTT.